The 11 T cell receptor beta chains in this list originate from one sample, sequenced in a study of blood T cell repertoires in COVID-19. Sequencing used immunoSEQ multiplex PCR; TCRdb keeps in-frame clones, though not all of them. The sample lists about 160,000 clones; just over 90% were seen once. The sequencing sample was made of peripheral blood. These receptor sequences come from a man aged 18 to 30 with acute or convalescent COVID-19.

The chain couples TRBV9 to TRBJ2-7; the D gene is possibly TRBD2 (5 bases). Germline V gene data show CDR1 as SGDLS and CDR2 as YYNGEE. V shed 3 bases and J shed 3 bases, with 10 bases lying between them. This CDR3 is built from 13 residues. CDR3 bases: TGTGCCAGCAGCGCACGACGGGACTACGAGCAGTACTTC. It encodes CASSARRDYEQYF.

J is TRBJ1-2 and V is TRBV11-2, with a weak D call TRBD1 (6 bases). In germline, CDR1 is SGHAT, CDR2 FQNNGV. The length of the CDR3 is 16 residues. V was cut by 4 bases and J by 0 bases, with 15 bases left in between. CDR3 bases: TGTGCCAGCAGCTCGCAGACAAGGACAGCTAACTATGGCTACACCTTC. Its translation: CASSSQTRTANYGYTF.

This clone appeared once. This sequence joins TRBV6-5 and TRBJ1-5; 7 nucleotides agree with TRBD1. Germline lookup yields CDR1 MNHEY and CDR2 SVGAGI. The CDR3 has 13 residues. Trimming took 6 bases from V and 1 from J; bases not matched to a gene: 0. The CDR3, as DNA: TGTGCCAGCAGGGACAGGAGCAATCAGCCCCAGCATTTT. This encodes CASRDRSNQPQHF.

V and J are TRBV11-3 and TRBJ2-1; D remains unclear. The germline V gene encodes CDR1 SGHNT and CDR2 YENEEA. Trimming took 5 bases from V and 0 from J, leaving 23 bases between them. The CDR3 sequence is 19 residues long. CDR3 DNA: TGTGCCAGCAGCCGAGGTGGTTTAGGCAAACCGAGCTCCTACAATGAGCAGTTCTTC. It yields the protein CASSRGGLGKPSSYNEQFF.

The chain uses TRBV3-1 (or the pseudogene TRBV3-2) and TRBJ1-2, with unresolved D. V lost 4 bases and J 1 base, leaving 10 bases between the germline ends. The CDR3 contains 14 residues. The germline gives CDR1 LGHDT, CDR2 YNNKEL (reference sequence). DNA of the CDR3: TGTGCCAGCAGCCTCCTTCAGTTTAACTATGGCTACACCTTC. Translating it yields CASSLLQFNYGYTF.

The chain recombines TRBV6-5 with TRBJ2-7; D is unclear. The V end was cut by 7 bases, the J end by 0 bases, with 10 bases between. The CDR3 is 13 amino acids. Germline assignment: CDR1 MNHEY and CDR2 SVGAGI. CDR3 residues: CASNSPSSYEQYF. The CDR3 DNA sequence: TGTGCCAGCAATTCCCCCAGCTCCTACGAGCAGTACTTC.

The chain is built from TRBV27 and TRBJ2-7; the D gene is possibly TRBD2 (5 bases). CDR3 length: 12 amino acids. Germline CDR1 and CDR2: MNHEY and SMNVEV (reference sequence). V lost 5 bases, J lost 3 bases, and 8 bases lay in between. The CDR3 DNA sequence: TGTGCCAGCAGTCACGAGGGCTACGAGCAGTACTTC. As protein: CASSHEGYEQYF.

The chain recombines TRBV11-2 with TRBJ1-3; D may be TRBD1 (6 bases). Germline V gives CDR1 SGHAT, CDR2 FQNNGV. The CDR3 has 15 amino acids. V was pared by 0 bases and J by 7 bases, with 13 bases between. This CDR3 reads CASSLDRAGANTIYF. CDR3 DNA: TGTGCCAGCAGCTTAGATCGAGCAGGGGCGAACACCATATATTTT.

This CDR3 is CASSTQAGDTGELFF. CDR3 DNA sequence: TGCGCCAGCAGCACCCAGGCGGGGGACACCGGGGAGCTGTTTTTT. V and J are TRBV5-1 and TRBJ2-2; the match to TRBD2 covers 7 bases. Germline V gene sequence: CDR1 SGHRS, CDR2 YFSETQ. Trimming at V came to 4 bases and at J to 3 bases, leaving 6 bases not matched to a gene. This CDR3 spans 15 amino acids.

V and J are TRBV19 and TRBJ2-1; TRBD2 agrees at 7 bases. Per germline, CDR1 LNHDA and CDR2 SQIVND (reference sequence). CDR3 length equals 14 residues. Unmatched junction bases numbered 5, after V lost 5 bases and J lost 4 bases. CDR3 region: CASSPTSFYNEQFF. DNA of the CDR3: TGTGCCAGTAGTCCGACTAGCTTTTACAATGAGCAGTTCTTC.

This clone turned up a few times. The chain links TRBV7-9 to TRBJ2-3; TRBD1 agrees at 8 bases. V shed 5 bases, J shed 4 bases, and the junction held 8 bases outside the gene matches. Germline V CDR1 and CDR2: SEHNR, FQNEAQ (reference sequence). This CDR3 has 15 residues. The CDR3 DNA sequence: TGTGCCAGCAGCCCACAGGGGGAAGGGCCAGATACGCAGTATTTT. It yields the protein CASSPQGEGPDTQYF. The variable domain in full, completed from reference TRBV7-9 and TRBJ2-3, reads DTGVSQNPRHKITKRGQNVTFRCDPISEHNRLYWYRQTLGQGPEFLTYFQNEAQLEKSRLLSDRFSAERPKGSFSTLEIQRTEQGDSAMYLCASSPQGEGPDTQYFGPGTRLTVL.